This T cell receptor (beta chain) was recovered during a study of T cell repertoires in cytomegalovirus infection. Study-wide context: Well-studied HLA-B-restricted CMV epitopes were used in the study alongside recently identified HLA-C-restricted ones. Signatures in public TCR beta sequences pointed to both CMV infection and matching HLA type.

This clonotype was recorded a few times. Its antigen remains unidentified. Each CDR3 protein gets one entry after TCRdb re-called the reads with MiXCR. The sample lists hundreds of thousands of distinct CDR3 sequences, less than 35% seen once, with approximately 13% in the top ten. The V and J ends lost 5 bases and 0 bases respectively, with 20 bases between them. This CDR3 spans 18 amino acids. Per the germline V gene, CDR1 is MNHEY and CDR2 is SMNVEV (reference sequence). Study outcomes and limitations: Ex vivo responses were dominated by HLA-C-restricted CMV-specific TCR beta clonotypes.

V usage is TRBV27 and J usage is TRBJ2-1; D is ambiguous. The starting material was cultured CD8+ T cells from PBMCs, obtained from culture after CMV antigen stimulation. The TCR originated in a human donor in good health (CMV status not recorded). Some clones in this sample may be carry-over from other donors' samples. In nucleotides, the CDR3 is TGTGCCAGCAGTCCCCTCCTCGGCCGGACCCTCTCCTACAATGAGCAGTTCTTC. Translating it yields CASSPLLGRTLSYNEQFF.